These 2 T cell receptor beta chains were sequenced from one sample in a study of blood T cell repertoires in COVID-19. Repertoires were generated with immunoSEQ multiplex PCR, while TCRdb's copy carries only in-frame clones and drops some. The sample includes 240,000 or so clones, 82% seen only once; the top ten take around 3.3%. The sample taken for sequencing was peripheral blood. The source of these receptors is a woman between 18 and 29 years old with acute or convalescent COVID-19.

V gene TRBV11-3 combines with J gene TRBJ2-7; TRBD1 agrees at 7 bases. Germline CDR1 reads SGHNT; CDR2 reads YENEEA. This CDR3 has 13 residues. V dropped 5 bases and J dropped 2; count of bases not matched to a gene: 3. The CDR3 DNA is TGTGCCAGCAGCCCCACAGGGGCCTACGAGCAGTACTTC. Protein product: CASSPTGAYEQYF. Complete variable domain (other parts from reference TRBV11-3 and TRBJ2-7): EAGVVQSPRYKIIEKKQPVAFWCNPISGHNTLYWYLQNLGQGPELLIRYENEEAVDDSQLPKDRFSAERLKGVDSTLKIQPAELGDSAVYLCASSPTGAYEQYFGPGTRLTVT.

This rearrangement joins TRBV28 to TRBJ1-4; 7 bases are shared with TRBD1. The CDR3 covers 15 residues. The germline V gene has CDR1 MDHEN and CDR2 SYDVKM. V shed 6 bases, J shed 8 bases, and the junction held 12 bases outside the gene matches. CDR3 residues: CASRDTGKGGEKLFF. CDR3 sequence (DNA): TGTGCCAGCAGGGATACAGGGAAAGGGGGCGAAAAACTGTTTTTT.